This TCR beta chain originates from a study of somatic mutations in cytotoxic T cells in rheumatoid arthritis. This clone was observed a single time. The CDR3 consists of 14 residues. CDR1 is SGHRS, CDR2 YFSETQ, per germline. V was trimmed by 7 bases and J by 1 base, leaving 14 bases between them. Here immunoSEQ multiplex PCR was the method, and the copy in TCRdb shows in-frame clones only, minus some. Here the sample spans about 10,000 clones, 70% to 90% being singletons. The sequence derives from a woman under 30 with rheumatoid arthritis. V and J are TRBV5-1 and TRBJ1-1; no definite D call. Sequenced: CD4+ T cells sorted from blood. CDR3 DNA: TGCGCCAGCTTAGAGGGCCCGGCGAACACTGAAGCTTTCTTT. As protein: CASLEGPANTEAFF. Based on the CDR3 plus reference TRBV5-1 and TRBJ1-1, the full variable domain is KAGVTQTPRYLIKTRGQQVTLSCSPISGHRSVSWYQQTPGQGLQFLFEYFSETQRNKGNFPGRFSGRQFSNSRSEMNVSTLELGDSALYLCASLEGPANTEAFFGQGTRLTVV.